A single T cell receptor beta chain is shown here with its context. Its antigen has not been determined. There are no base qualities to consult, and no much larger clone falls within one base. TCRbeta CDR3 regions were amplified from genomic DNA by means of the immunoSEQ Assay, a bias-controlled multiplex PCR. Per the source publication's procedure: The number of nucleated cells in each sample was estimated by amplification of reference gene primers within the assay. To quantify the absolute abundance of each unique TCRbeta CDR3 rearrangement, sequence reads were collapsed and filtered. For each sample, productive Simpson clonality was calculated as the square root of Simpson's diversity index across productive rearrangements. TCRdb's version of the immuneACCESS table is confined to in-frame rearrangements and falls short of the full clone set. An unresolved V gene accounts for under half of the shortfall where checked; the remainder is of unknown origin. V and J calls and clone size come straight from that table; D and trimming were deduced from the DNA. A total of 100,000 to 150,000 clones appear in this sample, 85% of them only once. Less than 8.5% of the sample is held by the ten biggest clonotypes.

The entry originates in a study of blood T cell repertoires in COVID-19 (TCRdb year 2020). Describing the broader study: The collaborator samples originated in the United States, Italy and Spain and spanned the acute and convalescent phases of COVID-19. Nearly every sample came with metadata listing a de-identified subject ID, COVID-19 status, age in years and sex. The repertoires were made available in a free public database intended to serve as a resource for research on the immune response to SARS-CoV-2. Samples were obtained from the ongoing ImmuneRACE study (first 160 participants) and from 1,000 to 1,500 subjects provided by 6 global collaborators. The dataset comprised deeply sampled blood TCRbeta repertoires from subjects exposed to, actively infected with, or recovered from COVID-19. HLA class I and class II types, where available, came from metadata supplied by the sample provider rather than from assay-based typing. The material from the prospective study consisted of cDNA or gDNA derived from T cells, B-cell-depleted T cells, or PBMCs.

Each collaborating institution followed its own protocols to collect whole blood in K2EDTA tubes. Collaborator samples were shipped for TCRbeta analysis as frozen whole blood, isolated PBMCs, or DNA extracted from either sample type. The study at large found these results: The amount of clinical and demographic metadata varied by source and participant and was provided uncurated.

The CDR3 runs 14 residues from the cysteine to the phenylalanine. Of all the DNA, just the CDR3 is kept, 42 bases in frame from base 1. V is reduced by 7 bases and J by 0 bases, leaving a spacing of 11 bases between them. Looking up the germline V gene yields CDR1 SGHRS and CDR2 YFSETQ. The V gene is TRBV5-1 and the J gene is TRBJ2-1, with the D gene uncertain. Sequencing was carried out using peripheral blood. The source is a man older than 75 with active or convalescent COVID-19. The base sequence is TGCGCCAGCGCCGTACCGAGCTCCTACAATGAGCAGTTCTTC. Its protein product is CASAVPSSYNEQFF.